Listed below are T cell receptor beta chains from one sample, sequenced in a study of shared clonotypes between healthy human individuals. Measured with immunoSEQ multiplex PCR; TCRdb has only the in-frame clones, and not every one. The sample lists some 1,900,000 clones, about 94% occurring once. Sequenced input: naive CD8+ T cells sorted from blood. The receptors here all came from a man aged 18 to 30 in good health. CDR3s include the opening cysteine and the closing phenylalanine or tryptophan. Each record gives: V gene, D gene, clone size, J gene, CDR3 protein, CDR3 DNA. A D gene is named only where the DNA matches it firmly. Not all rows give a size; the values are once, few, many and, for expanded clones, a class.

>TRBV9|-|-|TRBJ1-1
CASSQVPGTEAFF
TGTGCCAGCAGCCAGGTCCCGGGCACTGAAGCTTTCTTT
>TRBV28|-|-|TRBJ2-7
CASSLAGDNYEQYF
TGTGCCAGCAGCCTCGCCGGGGATAACTACGAGCAGTACTTC
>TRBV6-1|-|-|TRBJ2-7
CASSEAAWSSYEQYF
TGTGCCAGCAGTGAAGCGGCCTGGTCGAGCTACGAGCAGTACTTC
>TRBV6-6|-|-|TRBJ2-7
CASSYQVTGNSYEQYF
TGTGCCAGCAGTTACCAAGTCACAGGGAACTCCTACGAGCAGTACTTC
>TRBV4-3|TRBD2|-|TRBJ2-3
CASRPGLAGTSTDTQYF
TGCGCCAGCAGACCGGGACTAGCGGGAACTAGCACAGATACGCAGTATTTT
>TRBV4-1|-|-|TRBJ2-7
CASSQDVTAYEQYF
TGCGCCAGCAGCCAAGATGTAACAGCCTACGAGCAGTACTTC
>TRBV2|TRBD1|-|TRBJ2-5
CASSDDRGLETQYF
TGTGCCAGCAGTGACGACAGGGGGCTGGAGACCCAGTACTTC
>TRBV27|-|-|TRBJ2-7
CASRRGANEQYF
TGTGCCAGCAGAAGGGGGGCAAACGAGCAGTACTTC
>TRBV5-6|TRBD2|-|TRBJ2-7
CASSLELAGGSSYEQYF
TGTGCCAGCAGCTTGGAGCTAGCGGGAGGGAGCTCCTACGAGCAGTACTTC
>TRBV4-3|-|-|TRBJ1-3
CASSQDPRSGNTIYF
TGCGCCAGCAGCCAAGATCCGCGCTCTGGAAACACCATATATTTT
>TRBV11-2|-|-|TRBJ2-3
CASSHLETGTDTQYF
TGTGCCAGCAGCCATTTAGAGACCGGCACAGATACGCAGTATTTT
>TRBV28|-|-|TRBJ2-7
CASSFGAGATYEQYF
TGTGCCAGCAGTTTTGGGGCAGGGGCCACCTACGAGCAGTACTTC
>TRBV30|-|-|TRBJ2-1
CAWSPTGNEQFF
TGTGCCTGGAGCCCCACAGGGAATGAGCAGTTCTTC
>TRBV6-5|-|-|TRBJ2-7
CASRDVGEQYF
TGTGCCAGCAGGGACGTGGGGGAGCAGTACTTC
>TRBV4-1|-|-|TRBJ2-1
CASSQGRFINEQFF
TGCGCCAGCAGCCAAGGAAGGTTTATCAATGAGCAGTTCTTC
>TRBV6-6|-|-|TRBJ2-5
CASSRGQETQYF
TGTGCCAGCAGCCGGGGACAAGAGACCCAGTACTTC
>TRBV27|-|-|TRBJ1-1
CASSLSTWTEAFF
TGTGCCAGCAGTTTATCGACGTGGACTGAAGCTTTCTTT
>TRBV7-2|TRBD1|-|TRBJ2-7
CASSLGTGGYYEQYF
TGTGCCAGCAGCTTGGGGACAGGGGGTTACTACGAGCAGTACTTC
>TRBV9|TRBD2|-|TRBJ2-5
CASSVEMGRGLAGGGETQYF
TGTGCCAGCAGCGTAGAGATGGGAAGGGGACTAGCGGGAGGAGGGGAGACCCAGTACTTC
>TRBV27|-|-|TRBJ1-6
CASSFRAGRSPLHF
TGTGCCAGCAGTTTTAGGGCAGGTCGCTCACCCCTCCACTTT
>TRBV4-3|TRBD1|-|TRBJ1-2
CASSPGTVSYGYTF
TGCGCCAGCAGCCCCGGGACAGTAAGCTATGGCTACACCTTC
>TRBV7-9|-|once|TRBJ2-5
CASSSRETAFQETQYF
TGTGCCAGCAGCTCCCGGGAAACCGCTTTCCAAGAGACCCAGTACTTC
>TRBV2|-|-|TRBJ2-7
CAAFGGDSSYEQYF
TGTGCAGCTTTCGGCGGGGATAGCTCCTACGAGCAGTACTTC
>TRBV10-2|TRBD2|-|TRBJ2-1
CASLAGSGEQFF
TGCGCCAGCTTAGCGGGTTCGGGTGAGCAGTTCTTC
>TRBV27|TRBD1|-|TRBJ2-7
CATRVGTGGSEQYF
TGTGCCACTCGAGTGGGGACAGGGGGCAGCGAGCAGTACTTC
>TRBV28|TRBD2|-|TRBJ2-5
CASSFETTTSGGVQETQYF
TGTGCCAGCAGTTTCGAAACCACGACTAGCGGGGGAGTCCAAGAGACCCAGTACTTC
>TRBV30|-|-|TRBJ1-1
CACQPGDENGAFF
TGTGCCTGCCAACCCGGGGACGAGAATGGGGCTTTCTTT
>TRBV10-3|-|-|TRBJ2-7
CAISESWTPLYEQYF
TGTGCCATCAGTGAGTCGTGGACACCACTCTACGAGCAGTACTTC
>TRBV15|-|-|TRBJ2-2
CATSLGIGGELFF
TGTGCCACCAGCCTGGGGATTGGCGGGGAGCTGTTTTTT
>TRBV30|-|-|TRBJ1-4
CAWSVLGGTNEKLFF
TGTGCCTGGAGTGTACTGGGAGGGACAAATGAAAAACTGTTTTTT
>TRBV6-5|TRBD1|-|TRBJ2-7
CASSRDRGKPYEQYF
TGTGCCAGCAGTAGGGACAGGGGGAAACCGTACGAGCAGTACTTC
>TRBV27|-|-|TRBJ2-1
CASHRWSGSYNEQFF
TGTGCCAGCCACCGTTGGTCAGGGTCGTACAATGAGCAGTTCTTC
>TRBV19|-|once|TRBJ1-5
CASNEGDQPQHF
TGTGCCAGTAATGAGGGCGATCAGCCCCAGCATTTT
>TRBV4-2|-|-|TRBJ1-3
CASSQEVGLSAGNTIYF
TGTGCCAGCAGCCAAGAGGTGGGACTATCGGCTGGAAACACCATATATTTT
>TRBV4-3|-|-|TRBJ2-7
CASSQDPPTGLVVHEQYF
TGCGCCAGCAGCCAAGATCCCCCAACAGGGTTGGTAGTCCACGAGCAGTACTTC
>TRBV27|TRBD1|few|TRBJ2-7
CASSLSPTGSSYEQYF
TGTGCCAGCAGTTTATCGCCGACAGGGAGCTCCTACGAGCAGTACTTC
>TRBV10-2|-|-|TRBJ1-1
CASSIGPPAEAFF
TGCGCCAGCAGTATAGGACCCCCCGCTGAAGCTTTCTTT
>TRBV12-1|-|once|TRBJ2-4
CASRPDRDSAKNIQYF
TGTGCCAGCAGACCTGACAGGGACTCAGCCAAAAACATTCAGTACTTC
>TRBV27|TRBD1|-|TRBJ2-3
CATATGTGRGDTQYF
TGTGCCACCGCGACCGGGACAGGGAGAGGAGATACGCAGTATTTT
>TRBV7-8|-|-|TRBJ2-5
CASSLVGSGGETQYF
TGTGCCAGCAGCTTAGTGGGATCAGGTGGGGAGACCCAGTACTTC
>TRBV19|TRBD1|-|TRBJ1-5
CASSPPTGGVQPQHF
TGTGCCAGTAGTCCACCGACAGGGGGCGTTCAGCCCCAGCATTTT
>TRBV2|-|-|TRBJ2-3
CGCSPTTDTQYF
TGTGGGTGTTCGCCAACAACAGATACGCAGTATTTT
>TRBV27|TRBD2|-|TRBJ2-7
CASSLGPGGAKYEQYF
TGTGCCAGCAGTTTGGGACCCGGGGGGGCCAAATACGAGCAGTACTTC
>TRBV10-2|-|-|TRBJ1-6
CASSEMNSPLHF
TGCGCCAGCAGTGAAATGAATTCACCCCTCCACTTT
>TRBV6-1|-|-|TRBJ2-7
CASSEGPGTAWGATYEQYF
TGTGCCAGCAGTGAAGGCCCGGGCACGGCCTGGGGGGCTACCTACGAGCAGTACTTC
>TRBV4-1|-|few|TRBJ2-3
CASSQQGSTDTQYF
TGCGCCAGCAGCCAGCAGGGGTCCACAGATACGCAGTATTTT
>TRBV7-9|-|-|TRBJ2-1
CASSSGGPSPSYNEQFF
TGTGCCAGCAGCTCGGGCGGGCCCTCACCTTCCTACAATGAGCAGTTCTTC
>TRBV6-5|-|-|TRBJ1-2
CASSPNTGPTYGYTF
TGTGCCAGCAGTCCCAATACCGGGCCGACCTATGGCTACACCTTC
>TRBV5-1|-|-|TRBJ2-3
CASSLDSPSYTDTQYF
TGCGCCAGCAGCTTAGATTCTCCATCCTACACAGATACGCAGTATTTT
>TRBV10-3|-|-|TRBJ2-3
CAIIRETGKGDTQYF
TGTGCCATCATTAGAGAAACTGGCAAAGGAGATACGCAGTATTTT
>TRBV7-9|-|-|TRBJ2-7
CASSLAVVDARRDEQYF
TGTGCCAGCAGCTTAGCGGTCGTGGATGCACGGAGGGACGAGCAGTACTTC
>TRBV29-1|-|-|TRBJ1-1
CSVEGKGGNTEAFF
TGCAGCGTTGAAGGAAAGGGGGGGAACACTGAAGCTTTCTTT
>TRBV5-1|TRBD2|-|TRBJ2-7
CASSSASGKHYEQYF
TGCGCCAGCAGCTCCGCTAGCGGAAAACACTACGAGCAGTACTTC
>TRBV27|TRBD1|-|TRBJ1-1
CASRQQGLNTEAFF
TGTGCCAGCAGGCAACAGGGGTTGAACACTGAAGCTTTCTTT
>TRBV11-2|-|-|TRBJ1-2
CASSAEQGSGYGYTF
TGTGCCAGCAGCGCCGAACAGGGCTCGGGCTATGGCTACACCTTC
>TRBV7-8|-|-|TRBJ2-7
CASSWVDSSYEQYF
TGTGCCAGCAGCTGGGTAGACAGCTCCTACGAGCAGTACTTC